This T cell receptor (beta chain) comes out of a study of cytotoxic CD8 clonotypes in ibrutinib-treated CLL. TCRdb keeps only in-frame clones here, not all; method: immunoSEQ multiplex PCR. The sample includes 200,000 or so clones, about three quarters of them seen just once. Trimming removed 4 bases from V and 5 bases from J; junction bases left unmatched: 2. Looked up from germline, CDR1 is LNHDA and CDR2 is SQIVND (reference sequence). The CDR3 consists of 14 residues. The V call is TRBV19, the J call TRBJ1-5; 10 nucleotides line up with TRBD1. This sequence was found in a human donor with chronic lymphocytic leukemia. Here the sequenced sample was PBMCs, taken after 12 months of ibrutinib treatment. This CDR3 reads CASSRGTGDQPQHF. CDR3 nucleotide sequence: TGTGCCAGTAGTAGGGGGACAGGGGATCAGCCCCAGCATTTT.